A single sample gave rise to the 3 T cell receptor beta chains below, sequenced in a study of chemoradiotherapy in HPV16-positive cancers. Repertoires were generated with immunoSEQ multiplex PCR, while TCRdb's copy carries only in-frame clones and drops some. Altogether more than 1,000 clones are present, 75% to 90% being singletons, with the ten largest covering about 4%. Here the sequenced sample was tumor tissue, taken from a patient who underwent chemoradiotherapy. The receptors come from a human donor with HPV-associated anogenital cancer.

The DNA of the CDR3 is TGTGCCAGCAGCTCCGAAGGGGGACTAGCGGGGGGGACCACAGATACGCAGTATTTT. It is translated as CASSSEGGLAGGTTDTQYF. This chain connects TRBV7-2 to TRBJ2-3; 16 bases match TRBD2. This CDR3 has 19 residues. Germline values: CDR1 SGHTA, CDR2 FQGNSA. V lost 4 bases and J lost 2; bases outside the gene matches: 9. Full variable domain (rest looked up from reference TRBV7-2 and TRBJ2-3): GAGVSQSPSNKVTEKGKDVELRCDPISGHTALYWYRQSLGQGLEFLIYFQGNSAPDKSGLPSDRFSAERTGGSVSTLTIQRTQQEDSAVYLCASSSEGGLAGGTTDTQYFGPGTRLTVL.

The chain employs TRBV2 and TRBJ2-4; TRBD1 matches 9 bases. The CDR3 spans 14 residues. Losses at the gene ends were 6 bases for V and 5 bases for J; bases not matched to a gene: 5. Per germline, CDR1 SNHLY and CDR2 FYNNEI. This chain's CDR3 is CASRDRTGENIQYF. Written as DNA, the CDR3 is TGTGCCAGCAGGGATAGGACAGGGGAAAACATTCAGTACTTC.

The V call is TRBV6-5, the J call TRBJ2-6, with D unresolved. The CDR3 covers 16 residues. V was clipped by 2 bases and J by 0 bases, with 8 bases between them. In germline, CDR1 is MNHEY, CDR2 SVGAGI. The CDR3 DNA is TGTGCCAGCAGTTACGACGGCGGCTCTGGGGCCAACGTCCTGACTTTC. Its protein is CASSYDGGSGANVLTF.